Following are 21 T cell receptor beta chains from one sample sequenced in a study of blood T cell repertoires in COVID-19 (dated by TCRdb to 2020 to 2021). Library method: the immunoSEQ multiplex PCR assay. TCRdb obtained this table from immuneACCESS and retained in-frame rearrangements with V and J assigned. These tables miss some clones; where compared with another copy, unresolved V genes account for less than half of the shortfall, and the remainder is unexplained. The sample table holds 90,000 or so clones, of which approximately 86% were seen once. Approximately 1.2% of the sample goes to the ten largest clones. What was sequenced was peripheral blood. These TCRs come from an elderly man with active or convalescent COVID-19.

The chain couples TRBV6-2 or TRBV6-3 to TRBJ1-2, with unresolved D. V lost 4 bases and J lost 2, with 8 bases in between. The CDR3 is 13 amino acids. Germline V lookup: CDR1 MNHEY, CDR2 SVGEGT. CDR3 residues: CASSLEKNYGYTF. Written as DNA, the CDR3 is TGTGCCAGCAGTTTGGAGAAGAACTATGGCTACACCTTC.

The chain links TRBV19 to TRBJ2-5; TRBD2 matches at 7 bases. CDR3 size: 15 residues. Looked up from germline, CDR1 is LNHDA and CDR2 is SQIVND (reference sequence). V dropped 5 bases and J dropped 5; count of bases not matched to a gene: 11. CDR3 DNA sequence: TGTGCCAGTAGTCCGGGAGGCTCGCGTCTGGAGACCCAGTACTTC. This encodes CASSPGGSRLETQYF.

This clone occurred a few times. J is TRBJ2-2 and V is TRBV6-5, with TRBD2 matching 12 bases. Losses at the gene ends were 7 bases for V and 5 bases for J; bases not matched to a gene: 5. Germline values: CDR1 MNHEY, CDR2 SVGAGI. The CDR3 extends over 15 amino acids. The CDR3 DNA follows: TGTGCCAGCACGACTAGCGGGAGTAGGACCGGGGAGCTGTTTTTT. Translating gives CASTTSGSRTGELFF.

V and J are TRBV6-4 and TRBJ1-1; D is perhaps TRBD1 (5 bases). The V and J ends lost 5 bases and 1 base respectively, with 17 bases between them. CDR1 is MRHNA and CDR2 is SNTAGT in the germline V gene. This CDR3 region has 16 residues. The CDR3 protein is CASSLDGGAKNTEAFF. The CDR3 DNA sequence: TGTGCCAGCAGTCTCGACGGTGGGGCGAAGAACACTGAAGCTTTCTTT.

The rearrangement uses TRBV5-1 and TRBJ2-3, with D perhaps TRBD1 (6 bases). This CDR3 comprises 15 residues. Trimming cost V 0 bases and J 3 bases, with 11 bases left between them. Germline assignment: CDR1 SGHRS and CDR2 YFSETQ. CDR3 nucleotide sequence: TGCGCCAGCAGCTTGGGGGGGCATAGTACAGATACGCAGTATTTT. This encodes CASSLGGHSTDTQYF.

The chain recombines TRBV19 with TRBJ2-1; D unclear. There are 14 residues in the CDR3. The V end lost 4 bases, the J end lost 0 bases, and 7 bases lay between the germline ends. Germline-derived CDR1 and CDR2 are LNHDA and SQIVND (reference sequence). The CDR3 DNA sequence: TGTGCCAGTAGTAGTCGTAGCTCCTACAATGAGCAGTTCTTC. Residues: CASSSRSSYNEQFF.

This clone turned up a few times. The genes are TRBV5-5 and TRBJ1-1; 9 bases align to TRBD1. The CDR3 length is 13 residues. The germline V gene has CDR1 SGHKS and CDR2 YYEKEE (reference sequence). The V gene end was trimmed by 3 bases and the J gene end by 11 bases; junction bases not matched to a gene: 8. In nucleotides, the CDR3 is TGTGCCAGCAGCTGGGGACAGGGTGGAGATGCTTTCTTT. Its protein product is CASSWGQGGDAFF.

This clone has a single count. V and J are TRBV9 and TRBJ1-3; TRBD1 agrees at 8 bases. This CDR3 has 14 residues. Germline V gene data show CDR1 as SGDLS and CDR2 as YYNGEE. With V trimmed by 3 bases and J by 2 bases, 1 base remained unmatched. The CDR3 loop is CASSGQGPGNTIYF. In DNA form, the CDR3 reads TGTGCCAGCAGCGGACAGGGGCCTGGAAACACCATATATTTT.

The V gene is TRBV18, the J gene TRBJ1-4; 9 bases are shared with TRBD1. V lost 3 bases, J lost 6 bases, and 8 bases stayed unmatched. The CDR3 sequence is 16 residues long. CDR1 is KGHSH, CDR2 LQKENI, per germline. In nucleotides, the CDR3 is TGTGCCAGCTCACCGCCGGACAGGGGACGGGATGAAAAACTGTTTTTT. This translates into CASSPPDRGRDEKLFF.

This clone was recorded only once. The chain is built from TRBV27 and TRBJ1-1; TRBD1 agrees at 8 bases. Germline-derived CDR1 and CDR2 are MNHEY and SMNVEV (reference sequence). The trim removed 8 bases at V and 6 bases at J, leaving 11 bases unmatched. The CDR3 covers 14 residues. The CDR3 DNA is TGTGCCAGCCGAACCATCAGGGGGCCCTCTGAAGCTTTCTTT. Amino acids: CASRTIRGPSEAFF.

This sequence joins TRBV11-3 and TRBJ2-7; 9 bases are a match to TRBD1. V was pared by 5 bases and J by 0 bases, with 5 bases of the junction left unmatched. Germline lookup yields CDR1 SGHNT and CDR2 YENEEA. This CDR3 region has 15 residues. CDR3 coding DNA: TGTGCCAGCAGCGCCGGGACAGGGAGCTCCTACGAGCAGTACTTC. This codes for CASSAGTGSSYEQYF.

J is TRBJ1-5 and V is TRBV9, with 7 bases identical to TRBD1. The ends lost 0 bases at V and 7 bases at J; junction bases unmatched: 7. This CDR3 is 15 amino acids long. CDR1 and CDR2 (germline): SGDLS, YYNGEE. CDR3: CASSVGTGGGQPQHF. Written as DNA, the CDR3 is TGTGCCAGCAGCGTAGGGACAGGAGGGGGGCAGCCCCAGCATTTT.

This clone was seen only a few times. This rearrangement joins TRBV9 to TRBJ2-7, with 7 bases fitting TRBD1. CDR3 length equals 18 residues. V lost 0 bases to trimming and J lost 0 bases; unmatched junction nucleotides: 12. The germline V gene has CDR1 SGDLS and CDR2 YYNGEE. The CDR3 region has the DNA TGTGCCAGCAGCGTAGTAGCGAGGGGGACAGCAAGCTCCTACGAGCAGTACTTC. Translating gives CASSVVARGTASSYEQYF.

The V and J genes are TRBV2 and TRBJ1-6; TRBD1 matches 7 bases. CDR3 length: 16 residues. Germline CDR1 and CDR2: SNHLY and FYNNEI. The V gene end was trimmed by 4 bases and the J gene end by 2 bases; junction bases not matched to a gene: 5. CDR3 amino acids: CASSASGTAYNSPLHF. Written as DNA, the CDR3 is TGTGCCAGCAGTGCATCCGGGACAGCCTATAATTCACCCCTCCACTTT.

This clone was seen a few times. The V and J genes are TRBV30 and TRBJ1-3; D is uncertain. The ends were cut back, 3 bases at V and 3 bases at J, with 15 bases in the middle. The germline V gene encodes CDR1 GTSNPN and CDR2 SVGIG (reference sequence). The length of the CDR3 is 15 residues. The CDR3 sequence: CAWRPPGLIGNTIYF. CDR3 bases: TGTGCCTGGAGACCCCCAGGTCTAATTGGAAACACCATATATTTT.

This sequence joins TRBV28 and TRBJ1-2; 7 bases line up with TRBD1. V dropped 10 bases and J dropped 5; count of bases not matched to a gene: 13. Germline V gene sequence: CDR1 MDHEN, CDR2 SYDVKM. The CDR3 contains 14 residues. The CDR3 DNA follows: TGTGCCACAAAAACCGGGACAGCGGAATATGGCTACACCTTC. Translation: CATKTGTAEYGYTF.

The chain links TRBV9 to TRBJ2-1; 7 bases are shared with TRBD2. Germline V gene lookup returns CDR1 SGDLS and CDR2 YYNGEE. The CDR3 has 13 amino acids. The V segment lost 6 bases and the J segment 6 bases; nucleotides outside the gene matches: 6. CDR3 in amino acids: CASNLGGSNEQFF. CDR3 coding DNA: TGTGCCAGCAACCTGGGCGGGAGCAATGAGCAGTTCTTC.

The rearrangement links TRBV18 to TRBJ2-7; 11 positions agree with TRBD1. CDR1 KGHSH and CDR2 LQKENI come from the germline V gene. J gave up 3 bases and V 2 bases, and 3 bases lay outside the gene matches. The CDR3 has 15 residues. CDR3 in amino acids: CASSPTGTGGYEQYF. The DNA for the CDR3 is TGTGCCAGCTCACCAACCGGGACAGGGGGCTACGAGCAGTACTTC. The full variable domain, with the rest looked up from reference TRBV18 and TRBJ2-7, is NAGVMQNPRHLVRRRGQEARLRCSPMKGHSHVYWYRQLPEEGLKFMVYLQKENIIDESGMPKERFSAEFPKEGPSILRIQQVVRGDSAAYFCASSPTGTGGYEQYFGPGTRLTVT.

The CDR3 spells CASSPGVSGNTIYF. The CDR3 region has the DNA TGTGCCAGCAGCCCAGGCGTCTCTGGAAACACCATATATTTT. The chain recombines TRBV7-3 with TRBJ1-3; D not resolved. This CDR3 contains 14 residues. Germline V gives CDR1 SGHTA, CDR2 FQGTGA. Trimming took off 5 bases at V and 0 bases at J, with 8 bases between the two ends.

The V and J genes are TRBV7-9 and TRBJ2-7; 8 bases match TRBD1. Looked up from germline, CDR1 is SEHNR and CDR2 is FQNEAQ (reference sequence). V shed 5 bases and J 4 bases; nucleotides not matched to a gene: 10. This CDR3 is built from 15 residues. The CDR3 region is CASSRDRGMMYEQYF. CDR3 bases: TGTGCCAGCAGCCGAGACAGGGGTATGATGTACGAGCAGTACTTC. Drawing the rest from reference TRBV7-9 and TRBJ2-7, the complete variable domain is DTGVSQNPRHKITKRGQNVTFRCDPISEHNRLYWYRQTLGQGPEFLTYFQNEAQLEKSRLLSDRFSAERPKGSFSTLEIQRTEQGDSAMYLCASSRDRGMMYEQYFGPGTRLTVT.

The chain is built from TRBV6-6 and TRBJ2-7; 11 bases fit TRBD1. Germline CDR1 and CDR2: MNHNY and SVGAGI (reference sequence). This CDR3 spans 16 amino acids. With V trimmed by 2 bases and J by 7 bases, 10 bases remained unmatched. CDR3 loop: CASSYGGQGASGEQYF. CDR3 nucleotides: TGTGCCAGCAGTTACGGTGGACAGGGGGCTTCGGGTGAGCAGTACTTC.